This TCR beta chain was retrieved from a study of shared clonotypes between healthy human individuals. Study-wide results and limits: Four donors had 5% to 6% of their naive CD4 clonotypes in common. Donor clonotype sharing was expected to depend on sequencing depth.

The data were produced by immunoSEQ multiplex PCR, yet TCRdb's version contains in-frame clones alone and is incomplete. The data hold about 1.1 million clones, with more than 75% observed a single time. Regarding this clone: Antigen specificity is unknown.

This clonotype was obtained from a man younger than 30 in good health. Some clones in this sample may be carry-over from other donors' samples. Sequenced input: memory CD4+ T cells from PBMCs. Subset in this sample: CD45RA-negative fraction.

CDR3 nucleotides: TGTGCCAGCAGCCCCGCGGGGCTAGCGGGGGGCTACGAGCAGTACTTC. Translation gives CASSPAGLAGGYEQYF. This sequence joins TRBV11-2 and TRBJ2-7, with 11 bases that match TRBD2. The J segment lost 3 bases and the V segment lost 5 bases, leaving 9 bases of the junction unmatched. The CDR3 consists of 16 residues. Germline assignment: CDR1 SGHAT and CDR2 FQNNGV. The full variable domain, completed using reference TRBV11-2 and TRBJ2-7, is EAGVAQSPRYKIIEKRQSVAFWCNPISGHATLYWYQQILGQGPKLLIQFQNNGVVDDSQLPKDRFSAERLKGVDSTLKIQPAKLEDSAVYLCASSPAGLAGGYEQYFGPGTRLTVT.